This T cell receptor (beta chain) was found in a study of cytomegalovirus exposure and HLA in healthy donors. The CDR3 consists of 15 residues. In germline, CDR1 is SGDLS, CDR2 YYNGEE. The trim removed 3 bases at V and 5 bases at J, leaving 7 bases unmatched. Study-wide results and caveats: Usually a TCR sequence was rare, but some public TCRs were found in many donors. No immune exposure information besides CMV serostatus was available.

Notes on this clone: The antigen remains undetermined.

60 Vbeta and 13 Jbeta primers were used in PCR. Generated by immunoSEQ multiplex PCR, the TCRdb table keeps only in-frame clones and is missing some. This repertoire shows around 130,000 clones, roughly 80% found once; its top ten account for 0.94%. In nominal health when sampled, donors likely had unrecorded immune exposures nonetheless. This TCR was recovered from a woman aged 60-75 years in good health and CMV-seronegative. V is TRBV9 and J is TRBJ2-1; 8 bases are shared with TRBD1. The sample consisted of PBMCs. CDR3 region: CASSGRQGINNEQFF. The CDR3 region has the DNA TGTGCCAGCAGCGGCCGACAGGGGATTAACAATGAGCAGTTCTTC. The full variable domain, in which reference TRBV9 and TRBJ2-1 provide the parts outside the CDR3, is DSGVTQTPKHLITATGQRVTLRCSPRSGDLSVYWYQQSLDQGLQFLIQYYNGEERAKGNILERFSAQQFPDLHSELNLSSLELGDSALYFCASSGRQGINNEQFFGPGTRLTVL.